What follows are 5 T cell receptor beta chains derived from one specimen sequenced in a study of vaccination and CD4 T cells after COVID-19. Antigens for these TCRs are unknown. The sample's treatment: roughly 11-day PBMC culture with coronavirus spike peptide pools or control peptides (ViraFEST assay). Sequencing of cultured CD4+ T cell DNA used the Oncomine TCR Beta short-read assay. In TCRdb, the PCR reads were re-called with MiXCR into one record per CDR3 protein. Here the sample spans almost 20,000 distinct CDR3 sequences, 40% to 45% being singletons. This specimen was CD4+ T cells from blood, cultured in vitro, taken before SARS-CoV-2 vaccination. The receptors shown here come from a human donor who received a COVID-19 vaccine.

In its sample, this clonotype was seen a few times. The chain recombines TRBV23-1 with TRBJ1-5; TRBD1 matches 9 bases. TRBV23-1 is identified as an open reading frame with a role that is uncertain. The J segment lost 2 bases and the V segment lost 3 bases, leaving 5 bases of the junction unmatched. The CDR3 extends over 16 amino acids. CDR3: CASSQRRDRGNQPQHF. CDR3 DNA sequence: TGCGCCAGCAGTCAGCGCCGGGACAGGGGCAATCAGCCCCAGCATTTT.

The CDR3 sequence: CATSDPGTGYNEQFF. CDR3 bases: TGTGCCACCAGTGATCCCGGGACAGGCTACAATGAGCAGTTCTTC. The chain combines TRBV24-1 with TRBJ2-1, with 8 bases matching TRBD1. The CDR3 contains 15 residues. V shed 3 bases and J 3 bases; nucleotides not matched to a gene: 3. The germline V gene has CDR1 KGHDR and CDR2 SFDVKD.

This rearrangement joins TRBV5-1 to TRBJ1-2; D is possibly TRBD1 (5 bases). Germline CDR1 is SGHRS and CDR2 is YFSETQ. The CDR3 runs 13 residues. V shed 5 bases and J shed 2 bases, with 10 bases lying between them. The CDR3 nucleotides read TGCGCCAGCAGTCTCGAGGGGAACTATGGCTACACCTTC. It codes for CASSLEGNYGYTF.

J is TRBJ1-5 and V is TRBV19, with 9 bases fitting TRBD1. The CDR3 has 17 residues. The ends lost 6 bases at V and 1 base at J; junction bases unmatched: 10. Germline V CDR1 and CDR2: LNHDA, SQIVND (reference sequence). For the CDR3, the DNA is TGTGCCAGTAGGTCCCGGGACAGGGACTGGAGCAATCAGCCCCAGCATTTT. It is translated as CASRSRDRDWSNQPQHF.

The chain recombines TRBV19 with TRBJ2-2; maybe TRBD2 (5 bases). Germline V gives CDR1 LNHDA, CDR2 SQIVND (reference sequence). The V and J ends lost 0 bases and 5 bases respectively, with 19 bases between them. The CDR3 spans 18 residues. CDR3 loop: CASSIDLYGQRRTGELFF. In nucleotides, the CDR3 is TGTGCCAGTAGTATAGATCTATATGGGCAGAGGAGGACCGGGGAGCTGTTTTTT.